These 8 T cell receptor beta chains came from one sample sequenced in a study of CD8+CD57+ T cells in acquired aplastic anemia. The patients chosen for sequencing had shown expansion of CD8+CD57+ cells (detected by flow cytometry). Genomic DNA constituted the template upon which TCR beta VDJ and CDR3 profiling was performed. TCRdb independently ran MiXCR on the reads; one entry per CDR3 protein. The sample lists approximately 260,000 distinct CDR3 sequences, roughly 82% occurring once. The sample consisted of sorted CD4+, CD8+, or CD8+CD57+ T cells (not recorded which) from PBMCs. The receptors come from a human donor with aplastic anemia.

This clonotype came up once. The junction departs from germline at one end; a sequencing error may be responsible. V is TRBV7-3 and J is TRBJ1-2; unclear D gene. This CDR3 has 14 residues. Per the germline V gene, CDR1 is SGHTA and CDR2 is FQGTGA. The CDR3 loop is CASSPKRTWRESQF. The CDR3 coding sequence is TGTGCCAGCAGCCCAAAGCGGACCTGGCGAGAGTCCCAGTTC.

This CDR3 reads CSVPRLAISYNEQFF. The CDR3 nucleotides are TGCAGCGTACCCCGACTAGCAATCTCCTACAATGAGCAGTTCTTC. This chain links TRBV29-1 with TRBJ2-1; TRBD2 matches 7 bases. The germline CDR1 and CDR2 sequences are SQVTM and ANQGSEA. V shed 6 bases and J 0 bases; nucleotides not matched to a gene: 8. CDR3 length equals 15 residues.

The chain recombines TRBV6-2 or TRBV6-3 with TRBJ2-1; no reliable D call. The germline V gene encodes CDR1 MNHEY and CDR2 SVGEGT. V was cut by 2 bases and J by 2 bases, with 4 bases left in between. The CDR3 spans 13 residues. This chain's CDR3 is CASSYQTYNEQFF. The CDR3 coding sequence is TGTGCCAGCAGTTACCAGACCTACAATGAGCAGTTCTTC.

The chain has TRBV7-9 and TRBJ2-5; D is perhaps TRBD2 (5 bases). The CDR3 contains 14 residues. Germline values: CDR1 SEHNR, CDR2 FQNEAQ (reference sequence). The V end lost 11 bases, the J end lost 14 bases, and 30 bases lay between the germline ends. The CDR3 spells CACGLVAGEQIFYF. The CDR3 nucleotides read TGTGCCTGCGGCTTAGTAGCCGGGGAACAGATCTTTTACTTC.

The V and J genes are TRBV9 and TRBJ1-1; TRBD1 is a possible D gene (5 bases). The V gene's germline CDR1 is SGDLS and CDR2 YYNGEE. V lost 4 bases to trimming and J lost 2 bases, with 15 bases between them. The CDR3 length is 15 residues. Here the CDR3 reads CASSLDVTVNTEAFF. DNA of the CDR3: TGTGCCAGCAGCTTAGATGTGACAGTTAACACTGAAGCTTTCTTT. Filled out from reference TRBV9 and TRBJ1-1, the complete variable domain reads DSGVTQTPKHLITATGQRVTLRCSPRSGDLSVYWYQQSLDQGLQFLIQYYNGEERAKGNILERFSAQQFPDLHSELNLSSLELGDSALYFCASSLDVTVNTEAFFGQGTRLTVV.

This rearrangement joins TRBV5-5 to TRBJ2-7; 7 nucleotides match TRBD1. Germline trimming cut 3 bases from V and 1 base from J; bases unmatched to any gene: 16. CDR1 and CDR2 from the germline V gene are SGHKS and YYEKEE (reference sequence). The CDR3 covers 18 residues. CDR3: CASSWGRDGTALSYEQYV. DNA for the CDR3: TGTGCCAGCAGCTGGGGTCGAGACGGGACAGCCCTTTCCTACGAGCAGTACGTC.

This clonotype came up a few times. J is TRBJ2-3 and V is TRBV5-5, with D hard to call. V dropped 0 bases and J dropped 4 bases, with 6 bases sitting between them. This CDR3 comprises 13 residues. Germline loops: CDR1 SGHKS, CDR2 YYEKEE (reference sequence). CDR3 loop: CASSLATADTQYF. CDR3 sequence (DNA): TGTGCCAGCAGCTTGGCGACGGCAGATACGCAGTATTTT.

The CDR3 coding sequence is TGTGCCAGCAGCCGACGTGAAGGGGGGAGGGGAAATACTGAAGCTTTCTTT. Its translation: CASSRREGGRGNTEAFF. This chain connects TRBV7-3 to TRBJ1-1, with a possible D match to TRBD1 (6 bases). The CDR3 totals 17 residues. The germline V and J ends were trimmed by 5 bases and 5 bases, with 24 bases remaining between them. Germline CDR1 reads SGHTA; CDR2 reads FQGTGA. Based on the CDR3 plus reference TRBV7-3 and TRBJ1-1, the full variable domain is GAGVSQTPSNKVTEKGKYVELRCDPISGHTALYWYRQSLGQGPEFLIYFQGTGAADDSGLPNDRFFAVRPEGSVSTLKIQRTERGDSAVYLCASSRREGGRGNTEAFFGQGTRLTVV.